The next 14 T cell receptor beta chains were all read from a single sample in a study of glioma-infiltrating T cells after dendritic cell vaccination. Some clones are missing from TCRdb's copy, which holds only in-frame ones; the method was immunoSEQ multiplex PCR. The sample records roughly 38,000 clones, approximately 82% being singletons. Material: blood, obtained before dendritic cell vaccination. All receptors derive from a human donor with glioblastoma.

The chain has TRBV29-1 and TRBJ2-5; D is perhaps TRBD2 (6 bases). Germline V gives CDR1 SQVTM, CDR2 ANQGSEA. This CDR3 comprises 13 residues. Trimming stripped 4 bases from V and 5 bases from J, with 14 bases between. The CDR3 sequence: CSVVFGGGETQYF. CDR3 nucleotide sequence: TGCAGCGTTGTGTTTGGGGGAGGTGAGACCCAGTACTTC.

This clone was recorded a few times. This CDR3 is also generated by other DNA sequences in the sample. The V call is TRBV30, the J call TRBJ1-5; D is perhaps TRBD1 (6 bases). Trimming pared 0 bases from V and 3 bases from J, leaving 6 bases between. The CDR3 totals 13 residues. The germline V gene encodes CDR1 GTSNPN and CDR2 SVGIG (reference sequence). This CDR3 reads CAWSVGANQPQHF. Here the CDR3 DNA reads TGTGCCTGGAGTGTGGGGGCCAATCAGCCCCAGCATTTT.

This clone was counted a single time. The J gene is TRBJ1-6, the V gene TRBV7-9; D is uncertain. The CDR3 runs 17 residues. CDR1 SEHNR and CDR2 FQNEAQ come from the germline V gene (reference sequence). Between the trimmed V and J ends, which lost 1 base and 0 bases, there was a span of 10 bases. CDR3 sequence (DNA): TGTGCCAGCAGCTTAGTTCTACGGAGCTCCTATAATTCACCCCTCCACTTT. Its protein is CASSLVLRSSYNSPLHF.

The rearrangement uses TRBV7-2 and TRBJ2-5; 7 bases are a match to TRBD1. The V gene end was trimmed by 5 bases and the J gene end by 0 bases; junction bases not matched to a gene: 6. The CDR3 extends over 15 amino acids. Germline assignment: CDR1 SGHTA and CDR2 FQGNSA. The CDR3, as DNA: TGTGCCAGCAGCGCTCAGGGACAGTACCAAGAGACCCAGTACTTC. Translating gives CASSAQGQYQETQYF.

This chain uses TRBV4-1 with TRBJ2-2; 10 nucleotides match TRBD2. V shed 6 bases and J 6 bases; nucleotides not matched to a gene: 4. Germline CDR1 and CDR2: MGHRA and YSYEKL. CDR3 length: 14 residues. CDR3 in DNA: TGCGCCAGCAGAGTGAGCGGGGGGGCCGGGGAGCTGTTTTTT. The encoded protein is CASRVSGGAGELFF.

The CDR3 sequence: CASSLRLGTISYEQYF. CDR3 nucleotides: TGTGCCAGCAGCTTAAGGCTAGGGACTATCTCCTACGAGCAGTACTTC. The J gene is TRBJ2-7, the V gene TRBV7-2; 7 bases align to TRBD2. The J segment lost 0 bases and the V segment lost 2 bases, leaving 7 bases of the junction unmatched. CDR1 is SGHTA and CDR2 is FQGNSA in the germline V gene. The CDR3 loop spans 16 amino acids.

The J gene is TRBJ2-7, the V gene TRBV2; no clear D. Between the trimmed V and J ends, which lost 6 bases and 0 bases, there was a span of 15 bases. The V gene's germline CDR1 is SNHLY and CDR2 FYNNEI. This CDR3 region has 15 residues. CDR3 amino acids: CASSPRLLGSYEQYF. The CDR3 bases are TGTGCCAGCAGCCCCCGACTCCTCGGCTCCTACGAGCAGTACTTC.

The chain links TRBV14 to TRBJ2-5; 8 nucleotides align to TRBD2. CDR1 and CDR2 from the germline V gene are SGHDN and FVKESK. J gave up 7 bases and V 4 bases, and 2 bases lay outside the gene matches. The CDR3 sequence is 12 residues long. CDR3 loop: CASSPSGSTQYF. The CDR3 DNA sequence: TGTGCCAGCAGCCCTAGCGGGTCGACCCAGTACTTC. Drawing the rest from reference TRBV14 and TRBJ2-5, the complete variable domain is EAGVTQFPSHSVIEKGQTVTLRCDPISGHDNLYWYRRVMGKEIKFLLHFVKESKQDESGMPNNRFLAERTGGTYSTLKVQPAELEDSGVYFCASSPSGSTQYFGPGTRLLVL.

The table lists this clone with a few counts. This chain connects TRBV7-8 to TRBJ1-2, with 9 bases aligning to TRBD1. The CDR3 consists of 13 residues. Germline assignment: CDR1 SGHVS and CDR2 FQNEAQ. Trimming took 5 bases from V and 6 from J; bases not matched to a gene: 4. The DNA of the CDR3 is TGTGCCAGCAGCCCGCGGGACAGGGATGGCTACACCTTC. Translating gives CASSPRDRDGYTF.

The chain carries TRBV6-5 and TRBJ2-7; D may be TRBD2 (7 bases). Trimming took off 6 bases at V and 5 bases at J, with 17 bases between the two ends. CDR1 is MNHEY, CDR2 SVGAGI, per germline. This CDR3 comprises 14 residues. CDR3 in amino acids: CASSQPGGWDEQYF. In DNA form, the CDR3 reads TGTGCCAGCAGCCAACCGGGGGGCTGGGACGAGCAGTACTTC.

The CDR3 loop is CASSLGGDFSSGIYYGYTF. The CDR3 region has the DNA TGTGCCAGCAGCTTAGGGGGGGACTTCTCTAGCGGCATCTACTATGGCTACACCTTC. This chain connects TRBV11-3 to TRBJ1-2, with D maybe TRBD1 (5 bases). This CDR3 spans 19 amino acids. Trimming pared 1 base from V and 3 bases from J, leaving 24 bases between. The germline gives CDR1 SGHNT, CDR2 YENEEA.

The CDR3 DNA sequence: TGTGCCAGCGCCCCACGGGGGACCCAGTACTTC. Encoded protein: CASAPRGTQYF. The chain joins TRBV2 to TRBJ2-5; D may be TRBD2 (5 bases). Germline loops: CDR1 SNHLY, CDR2 FYNNEI. The V and J ends lost 8 bases and 7 bases respectively, with 11 bases between them. The CDR3 contains 11 residues.

Here the CDR3 reads CASSPRLAGAYNEQFF. For the CDR3, the DNA is TGTGCCAGCAGCCCGAGACTAGCGGGGGCATACAATGAGCAGTTCTTC. The chain joins TRBV9 to TRBJ2-1, with TRBD2 matching over 12 bases. Germline V lookup: CDR1 SGDLS, CDR2 YYNGEE. J lost 4 bases, V lost 4 bases, and 6 bases had no gene match. This CDR3 has 16 residues.

CDR3 nucleotides: TGTGCCTGGAGCGGCTCCGGACAGTCAGGCAATCAGCCCCAGCATTTT. Its translation: CAWSGSGQSGNQPQHF. The V call is TRBV30, the J call TRBJ1-5; D perhaps matches TRBD1 (6 bases). In germline, CDR1 is GTSNPN, CDR2 SVGIG (reference sequence). The CDR3 has 16 residues. V dropped 3 bases and J dropped 2 bases, with 17 bases sitting between them.